The clone carrying this T cell receptor beta chain has just one count. Assay: immunoSEQ multiplex PCR; the TCRdb copy retains only in-frame clones and omits some. In the table there are about 150,000 clones, approximately 93% of which are singletons. This entry belongs to a study of control samples from healthy donors and cancer patients. The sequence was collected from a man aged 50 to 60 in good health. The sequencing input was blood.

The CDR3 DNA is TGTGCCAGCAGCGTAAGCGGGTGGGACGTTCGTACTGAAGCTTTCTTT. Residues: CASSVSGWDVRTEAFF. The chain is built from TRBV9 and TRBJ1-1, with D maybe TRBD1 (5 bases). Trimming removed 1 base from V and 5 bases from J, with 18 bases in between. This CDR3 has 16 amino acids. Germline CDR1 is SGDLS and CDR2 is YYNGEE. Filled out from reference TRBV9 and TRBJ1-1, the complete variable domain reads DSGVTQTPKHLITATGQRVTLRCSPRSGDLSVYWYQQSLDQGLQFLIQYYNGEERAKGNILERFSAQQFPDLHSELNLSSLELGDSALYFCASSVSGWDVRTEAFFGQGTRLTVV.